The source of this T cell receptor beta chain is a study of cytomegalovirus exposure and HLA in healthy donors. The PCR made use of 60 Vbeta and 13 Jbeta primers. This table comes from immunoSEQ multiplex PCR, and its TCRdb copy is limited to in-frame clones, with some not included. The repertoire holds 200,000 to 250,000 clones, around 86% seen once, with around 3% in the top ten. The V gene's germline CDR1 is SGHAT and CDR2 FQNNGV. There are 15 residues in the CDR3. V gave up 5 bases and J gave up 1 base; unmatched junction bases: 5. This receptor was obtained from a woman aged 40 to 50 in good health and CMV-seronegative. The specimen sequenced was PBMCs. V usage is TRBV11-2 and J usage is TRBJ2-5; 9 positions match TRBD1. The CDR3 loop is CASSTRQGVQETQYF. In nucleotides, the CDR3 is TGTGCCAGCAGCACCAGACAGGGGGTCCAAGAGACCCAGTACTTC. Together with reference TRBV11-2 and TRBJ2-5, the CDR3 gives the full variable domain: EAGVAQSPRYKIIEKRQSVAFWCNPISGHATLYWYQQILGQGPKLLIQFQNNGVVDDSQLPKDRFSAERLKGVDSTLKIQPAKLEDSAVYLCASSTRQGVQETQYFGPGTRLLVL.